Listed below are T cell receptor beta chains from one sample, sequenced in a study of T-cell memory formation after mild COVID-19. TCRdb itself ran the 5' RACE reads through MiXCR, one entry per CDR3 protein. The table has roughly 130,000 distinct CDR3 sequences, approximately 15% seen once. Sequenced: PBMCs or a T cell subset sorted from them (not recorded which). The source of these receptors is an adult woman who had mild COVID-19 (a few samples of this study predate the infection). Cell type and time point are not known. The CDR3 runs from the conserved cysteine through the conserved F or W. The order of the fields is CDR3 DNA, CDR3 protein, D gene, CDR3 length, V gene, clone size, J gene. A D gene is named only where the DNA matches it firmly. Rows give clone size only sometimes, using once, few, many, or a class for an expanded clone.

CDR3nt: TGTGCCAGCAGCTCCTTTGGGACTAGCGCTTACTCCTACGAGCAGTACTTC; CDR3aa: CASSSFGTSAYSYEQYF; d_gene: TRBD2; len: 17; v_gene: TRBV7-8; abundance: many; j_gene: TRBJ2-7
CDR3nt: TGTGCCAGCAGGACCGAAGGGACATCCTACAATGAGCAGTTCTTC; CDR3aa: CASRTEGTSYNEQFF; d_gene: .; len: 15; v_gene: TRBV12-3/TRBV12-4; abundance: few; j_gene: TRBJ2-1
CDR3nt: TGTGCCAGCAGCTCTGGACTAGCGGGATACACCGGGGAGCTGTTTTTT; CDR3aa: CASSSGLAGYTGELFF; d_gene: TRBD2; len: 16; v_gene: TRBV5-6; abundance: .; j_gene: TRBJ2-2
CDR3nt: TGTGCCAGCAGTTTAAAGGGGTTCAGCAATCAGCCCCAGCATTTT; CDR3aa: CASSLKGFSNQPQHF; d_gene: .; len: 15; v_gene: TRBV12-3/TRBV12-4; abundance: few; j_gene: TRBJ1-5
CDR3nt: TGTGCCAGCAGCTTACGTGACCTCATACGGACTCAGCCCCAGCATTTT; CDR3aa: CASSLRDLIRTQPQHF; d_gene: .; len: 16; v_gene: TRBV6-2/TRBV6-3; abundance: few; j_gene: TRBJ1-5
CDR3nt: TGTGCCAGCAGCTTCCAGTCCGTTAAGGGGTCTGGGGCCAACGTCCTGACTTTC; CDR3aa: CASSFQSVKGSGANVLTF; d_gene: .; len: 18; v_gene: TRBV5-5; abundance: .; j_gene: TRBJ2-6
CDR3nt: TGCAGTGCTAGGGCTAGCGGGAGGGCAAGAGGCACAGATACGCAGTATTTT; CDR3aa: CSARASGRARGTDTQYF; d_gene: TRBD2; len: 17; v_gene: TRBV20-1; abundance: few; j_gene: TRBJ2-3
CDR3nt: TGTGCCAGCAGTCTCACCGGGACAGGGGACGAAAAACTGTTTTTT; CDR3aa: CASSLTGTGDEKLFF; d_gene: TRBD1; len: 15; v_gene: TRBV5-4; abundance: .; j_gene: TRBJ1-4
CDR3nt: TGCAGTGCCCAGGGACCCGACACAGATACGCAGTATTTT; CDR3aa: CSAQGPDTDTQYF; d_gene: .; len: 13; v_gene: TRBV20-1; abundance: few; j_gene: TRBJ2-3
CDR3nt: TGCAGTGCTAGAGACAGCGGAGTTAGCACAGATACGCAGTATTTT; CDR3aa: CSARDSGVSTDTQYF; d_gene: .; len: 15; v_gene: TRBV20-1; abundance: .; j_gene: TRBJ2-3
CDR3nt: TGCGCCAGCAGCTTGGGGAACCGCCCAGATACGCAGTATTTT; CDR3aa: CASSLGNRPDTQYF; d_gene: .; len: 14; v_gene: TRBV5-1; abundance: .; j_gene: TRBJ2-3
CDR3nt: TGTGCCTTAACCCACGGTTCGCAGTATTTT; CDR3aa: CALTHGSQYF; d_gene: .; len: 10; v_gene: TRBV30; abundance: few; j_gene: TRBJ2-3
CDR3nt: TGCAGTGCTAGATCGACAGGGGGGGCCTACAATGAGCAGTTCTTC; CDR3aa: CSARSTGGAYNEQFF; d_gene: TRBD1; len: 15; v_gene: TRBV20-1; abundance: .; j_gene: TRBJ2-1
CDR3nt: TGTGCCAGTAGTCCCTACCCCGGGACAGGGTTCTACGAGCAGTACTTC; CDR3aa: CASSPYPGTGFYEQYF; d_gene: TRBD1; len: 16; v_gene: TRBV19; abundance: many; j_gene: TRBJ2-7
CDR3nt: TGTGCCAGTCAGGATGACAATGAGCAGTTCTTC; CDR3aa: CASQDDNEQFF; d_gene: .; len: 11; v_gene: TRBV19; abundance: .; j_gene: TRBJ2-1
CDR3nt: TGTGCCAGCAGCCAAGATAGGACTGAAGAGACCCAGTACTTC; CDR3aa: CASSQDRTEETQYF; d_gene: .; len: 14; v_gene: TRBV14; abundance: .; j_gene: TRBJ2-5
CDR3nt: TGTGCCAGCAGAATCCCGGGACTAGCGGGAAATGAGCAGTTCTTC; CDR3aa: CASRIPGLAGNEQFF; d_gene: TRBD2; len: 15; v_gene: TRBV7-2; abundance: many; j_gene: TRBJ2-1
CDR3nt: TGTGCCAGCAGGACTAGTCGGGAGACCCAGTACTTC; CDR3aa: CASRTSRETQYF; d_gene: .; len: 12; v_gene: TRBV2; abundance: many; j_gene: TRBJ2-5
CDR3nt: TGTGCCAGCACGCCGACTAGCGGGGTTACCGGGGAGCTGTTTTTT; CDR3aa: CASTPTSGVTGELFF; d_gene: TRBD2; len: 15; v_gene: TRBV7-3; abundance: .; j_gene: TRBJ2-2
CDR3nt: TGTGCCACCAGTGATACACAGGGGGCTGAAGCTTTCTTT; CDR3aa: CATSDTQGAEAFF; d_gene: TRBD1; len: 13; v_gene: TRBV24-1; abundance: once; j_gene: TRBJ1-1
CDR3nt: TGCGCCAGCAGTCCCCAACAGGGAAAGTACTTC; CDR3aa: CASSPQQGKYF; d_gene: .; len: 11; v_gene: TRBV23-1; abundance: few; j_gene: TRBJ2-5
CDR3nt: TGTGCCAGCAGCCTTTTGACAGGGGACGTCAACAATGAGCAGTTCTTC; CDR3aa: CASSLLTGDVNNEQFF; d_gene: TRBD1; len: 16; v_gene: TRBV4-2; abundance: .; j_gene: TRBJ2-1
CDR3nt: TGTGCCAGCAGCCAAGGGACAAACTATGGCTACACCTTC; CDR3aa: CASSQGTNYGYTF; d_gene: .; len: 13; v_gene: TRBV4-2; abundance: few; j_gene: TRBJ1-2
CDR3nt: TGTGCCAGCAGCGCACGCTACTTAGCGGGAGAAGACAATGAGCAGTTCTTC; CDR3aa: CASSARYLAGEDNEQFF; d_gene: TRBD2; len: 17; v_gene: TRBV5-6; abundance: .; j_gene: TRBJ2-1
CDR3nt: TGTGCCAGCAGTTTCCGGCGGGGAGACAATGAGCAGTTCTTC; CDR3aa: CASSFRRGDNEQFF; d_gene: .; len: 14; v_gene: TRBV6-5; abundance: .; j_gene: TRBJ2-1
CDR3nt: TGTGCCAGCAGCCAGGGAGGTACAGGACCCTACGAGCAGTACTTC; CDR3aa: CASSQGGTGPYEQYF; d_gene: .; len: 15; v_gene: TRBV5-5; abundance: .; j_gene: TRBJ2-7
CDR3nt: TGTGCCAGCAGCCAAAAGGCAGGGCTGGAGACCCAGTACTTC; CDR3aa: CASSQKAGLETQYF; d_gene: .; len: 14; v_gene: TRBV3-1; abundance: .; j_gene: TRBJ2-5
CDR3nt: TGTGCCATCAGTGAGTCCCAGGACTCCTACGAGCAGTACTTC; CDR3aa: CAISESQDSYEQYF; d_gene: .; len: 14; v_gene: TRBV10-3; abundance: many; j_gene: TRBJ2-7
CDR3nt: TGTGCCACCAGTGATTGGACTAGCGGGAGGGTGGGTGAGCAGTTCTTC; CDR3aa: CATSDWTSGRVGEQFF; d_gene: TRBD2; len: 16; v_gene: TRBV24-1; abundance: few; j_gene: TRBJ2-1
CDR3nt: TGTGCCTCCAGCAGAGATCGGGACAGGGGTTGGTATGAGCAGTTCTTC; CDR3aa: CASSRDRDRGWYEQFF; d_gene: TRBD1; len: 16; v_gene: TRBV15; abundance: .; j_gene: TRBJ2-1